This TCR beta chain was identified in a study of shared clonotypes between healthy human individuals. Regarding the study as a whole: Non-shared clonotypes displayed generation probabilities falling below those of clonotypes present in all four donors.

CDR1 is SQVTM, CDR2 ANQGSEA, per germline. The J segment lost 6 bases and the V segment lost 7 bases, leaving 19 bases of the junction unmatched. The CDR3 spans 17 residues. All donors qualified as healthy HIV-negative adults and had experienced no recent acute infections or vaccinations. On this clone: Its specificity is not known.

When replicate PCRs were run on sorted subsets, they used about 220 ng DNA, about 30,000 T cell genomes. Method: immunoSEQ multiplex PCR; TCRdb's copy keeps in-frame clones and lacks some. The sample has about 2.3 million clones; under 95% are singletons. The sample comprised naive CD4+ T cells from PBMCs. As to subset: CD45RA+ positively selected. The rearrangement uses TRBV29-1 and TRBJ2-2; 8 bases are shared with TRBD1. This receptor was obtained from a man between 18 and 29 years old in good health. Some clones in this sample may be carry-over from other donors' samples. The CDR3 here is CSAHGTGGPWKAGELFF. Written as DNA, the CDR3 is TGCAGCGCCCATGGGACAGGTGGTCCGTGGAAGGCCGGGGAGCTGTTTTTT.